This entry describes one T cell receptor beta chain. The data were taken from a study of T cell changes during pregnancy in multiple sclerosis. Here immunoSEQ multiplex PCR was the method, and the copy in TCRdb shows in-frame clones only, minus some. The sample comprises 75,000 to 80,000 clones, over 85% of which are singletons, and about 0.69% rests with the top ten. Germline loops: CDR1 ENHRY, CDR2 SYGVKD. The V gene end was trimmed by 7 bases and the J gene end by 5 bases; junction bases not matched to a gene: 9. The CDR3 has 14 residues. Here the sequenced sample was peripheral blood, taken in the second trimester of pregnancy. The V and J genes are TRBV10-3 and TRBJ1-2, with 8 positions matching TRBD1. The sequence derives from a female donor in good health, enrolled as a control in a pregnancy study. The CDR3 region has the DNA TGTGCCATCACTCCAGGGGGCGATAGGTATGGCTACACCTTC. Translating gives CAITPGGDRYGYTF.